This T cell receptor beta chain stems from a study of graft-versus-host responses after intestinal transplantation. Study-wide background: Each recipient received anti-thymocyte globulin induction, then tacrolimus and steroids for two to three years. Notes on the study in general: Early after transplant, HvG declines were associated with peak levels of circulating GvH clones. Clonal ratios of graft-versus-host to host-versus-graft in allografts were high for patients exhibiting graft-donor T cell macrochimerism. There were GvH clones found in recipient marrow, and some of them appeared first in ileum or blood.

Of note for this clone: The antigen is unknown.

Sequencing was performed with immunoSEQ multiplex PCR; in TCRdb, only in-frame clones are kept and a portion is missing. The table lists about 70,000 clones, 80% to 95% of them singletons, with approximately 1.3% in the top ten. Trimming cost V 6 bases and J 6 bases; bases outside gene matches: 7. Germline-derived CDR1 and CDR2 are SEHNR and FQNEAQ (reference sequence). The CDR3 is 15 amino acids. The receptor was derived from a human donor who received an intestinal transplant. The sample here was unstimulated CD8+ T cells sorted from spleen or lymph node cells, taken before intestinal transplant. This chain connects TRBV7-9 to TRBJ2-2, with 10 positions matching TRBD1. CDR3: CASRSRDRGPGELFF. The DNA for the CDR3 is TGTGCCAGCAGGAGCCGGGACAGGGGTCCCGGGGAGCTGTTTTTT.